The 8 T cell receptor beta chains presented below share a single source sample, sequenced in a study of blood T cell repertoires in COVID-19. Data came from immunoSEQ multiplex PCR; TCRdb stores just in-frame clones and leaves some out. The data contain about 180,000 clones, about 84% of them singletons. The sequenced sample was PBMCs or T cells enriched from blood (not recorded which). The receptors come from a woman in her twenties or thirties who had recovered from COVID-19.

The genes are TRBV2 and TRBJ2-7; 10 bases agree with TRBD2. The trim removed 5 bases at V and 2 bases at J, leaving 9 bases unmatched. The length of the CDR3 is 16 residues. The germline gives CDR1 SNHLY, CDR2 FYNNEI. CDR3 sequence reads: CASSWTSGAPTYEQYF. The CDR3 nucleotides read TGTGCCAGCAGTTGGACTAGCGGAGCACCCACCTACGAGCAGTACTTC.

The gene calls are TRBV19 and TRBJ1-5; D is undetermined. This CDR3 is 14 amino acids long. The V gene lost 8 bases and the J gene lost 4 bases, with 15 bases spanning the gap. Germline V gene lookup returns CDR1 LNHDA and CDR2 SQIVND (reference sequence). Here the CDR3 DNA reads TGTGCCAGTCTAGTATCGATAGGTAATCAGCCCCAGCATTTT. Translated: CASLVSIGNQPQHF.

This CDR3 reads CAIRLDRDRGRGDQPQHF. CDR3 sequence (DNA): TGTGCCATCAGATTAGACCGGGACAGGGGGCGAGGGGATCAGCCCCAGCATTTT. The chain carries TRBV10-3 and TRBJ1-5; 12 nucleotides line up with TRBD1. The ends lost 6 bases at V and 5 bases at J; junction bases unmatched: 14. The CDR3 has 18 residues. CDR1 is ENHRY, CDR2 SYGVKD, per germline.

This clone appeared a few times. CDR3 sequence (DNA): TGCAGCGTTAGGCTTTTGCGGGAGGATTCCGAGCAGTACTTC. Its translation: CSVRLLREDSEQYF. This chain links TRBV29-1 with TRBJ2-7; 8 bases are shared with TRBD2. This CDR3 contains 14 residues. V dropped 5 bases and J dropped 6; count of bases not matched to a gene: 12. Germline V gene data show CDR1 as SQVTM and CDR2 as ANQGSEA.

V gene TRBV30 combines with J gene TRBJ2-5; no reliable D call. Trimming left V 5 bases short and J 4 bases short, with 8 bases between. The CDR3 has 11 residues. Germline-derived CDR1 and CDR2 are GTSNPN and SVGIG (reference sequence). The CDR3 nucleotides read TGTGCCTGGGGAAGCTCAGAGACCCAGTACTTC. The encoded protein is CAWGSSETQYF.

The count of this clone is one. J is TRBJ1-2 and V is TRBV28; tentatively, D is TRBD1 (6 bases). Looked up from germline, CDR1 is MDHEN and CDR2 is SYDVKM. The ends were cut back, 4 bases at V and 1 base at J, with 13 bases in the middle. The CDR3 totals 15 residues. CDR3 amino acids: CASSWSTGFNYGYTF. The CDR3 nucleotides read TGTGCCAGCAGTTGGAGTACAGGGTTTAACTATGGCTACACCTTC.

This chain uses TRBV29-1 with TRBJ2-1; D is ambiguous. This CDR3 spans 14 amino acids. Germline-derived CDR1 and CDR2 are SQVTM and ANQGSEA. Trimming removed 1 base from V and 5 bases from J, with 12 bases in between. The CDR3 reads CSVEVQRGNNEQFF. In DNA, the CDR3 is TGCAGCGTTGAAGTTCAGAGAGGCAACAATGAGCAGTTCTTC.

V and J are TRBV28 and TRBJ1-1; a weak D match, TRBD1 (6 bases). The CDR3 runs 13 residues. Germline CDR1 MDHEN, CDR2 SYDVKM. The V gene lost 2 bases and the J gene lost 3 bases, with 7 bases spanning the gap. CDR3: CASSLGGDTEAFF. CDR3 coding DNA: TGTGCCAGCAGTTTAGGGGGCGACACTGAAGCTTTCTTT.